The clone carrying this T cell receptor beta chain was detected only a few times. What it recognizes is unknown. This sample was included in a study of beta chain features in type 1 diabetes. Study background: Similarity in age, gender and cell yields was seen between patients and healthy donors.

Stem cell-like memory, regulatory, central memory and naive CD4+ cells were sorted via CD45RO/CCR7/CD25/CD127/CD95/CD27. cDNA synthesis used the whole RNA isolate, giving expressed TCRB sequences. Profiling relied on immunoSEQ multiplex PCR, and the TCRdb table lists in-frame clones only, not all of them. Here the sample spans some 350,000 clones, over 8.5% being singletons. CDR3 length equals 11 residues. Trimming removed 8 bases at V and 4 bases at J, with 5 bases between. Per the germline V gene, CDR1 is MDHEN and CDR2 is SYDVKM. Study results and caveats: Moderate yet significant TCRB CDR3 shortening was seen in Type 1 diabetes patients in all four CD4+ subsets. Type 1 diabetes patients showed fewer insertions and more deletions at VDJ junctions. Any role of HLA type in TCRB rearrangement remained unresolved here.

The clonotype was recovered from a man in his thirties or forties with type 1 diabetes. Sequenced material: central memory CD4+ T cells from blood. This sequence joins TRBV28 and TRBJ1-4; D is unclear. CDR3 region: CASELNEKLFF. The CDR3 DNA reads TGTGCCAGCGAGCTTAATGAAAAACTGTTTTTT.